The 3 T cell receptor beta chains given below trace back to one sample, sequenced in a study of blood T cells in healthy people across ages. Next came a second PCR, run for about 6 to 12 cycles, which used a sample-barcoded 5' primer along with a J-beta primer mix. TCRdb reprocessed the 5' RACE reads via MiXCR and lists one record per CDR3 protein. Of about 1.8 million distinct CDR3 sequences detected, around half appear once; the ten largest clones hold around 2.1%. The specimen sequenced was blood. The receptors here all came from a woman in her forties in good health.

The J gene is TRBJ1-1, the V gene TRBV3-1; D may be TRBD1 (5 bases). This CDR3 contains 12 residues. Germline lookup yields CDR1 LGHDT and CDR2 YNNKEL (reference sequence). V was clipped by 8 bases and J by 5 bases, with 12 bases between them. Here the CDR3 reads CASDSRGTEAFF. The CDR3 bases are TGTGCCAGCGACAGTCGGGGGACTGAAGCTTTCTTT.

J is TRBJ2-1 and V is TRBV10-3, with TRBD1 matching over 7 bases. Germline V gene sequence: CDR1 ENHRY, CDR2 SYGVKD. The CDR3 has 15 amino acids. J was trimmed by 5 bases and V by 3 bases; bases with no gene match: 7. The chain's CDR3 is CAISDQQGTHNEQFF. DNA of the CDR3: TGTGCCATCAGTGATCAACAGGGGACCCACAATGAGCAGTTCTTC.

CDR3 DNA sequence: TGCAGTGCTAGGACAGGGTTCACTGAAGCTTTCTTT. Its translation is CSARTGFTEAFF. This rearrangement joins TRBV20-1 to TRBJ1-1, with 7 positions matching TRBD1. There are 12 residues in the CDR3. J gave up 4 bases and V 3 bases, and 2 bases lay outside the gene matches. The germline V gene has CDR1 DFQATT and CDR2 SNEGSKA (reference sequence).